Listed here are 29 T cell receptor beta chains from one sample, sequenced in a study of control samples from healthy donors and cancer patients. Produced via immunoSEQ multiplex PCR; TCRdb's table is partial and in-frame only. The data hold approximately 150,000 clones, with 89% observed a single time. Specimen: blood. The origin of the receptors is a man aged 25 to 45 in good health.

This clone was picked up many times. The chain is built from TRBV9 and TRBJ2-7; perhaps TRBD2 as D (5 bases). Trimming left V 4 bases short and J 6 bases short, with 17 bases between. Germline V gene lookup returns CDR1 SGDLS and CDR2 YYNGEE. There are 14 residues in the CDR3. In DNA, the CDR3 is TGTGCCAGCAGCCTGTCGGACTCGCCGGCCGAGCAGTACTTC. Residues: CASSLSDSPAEQYF.

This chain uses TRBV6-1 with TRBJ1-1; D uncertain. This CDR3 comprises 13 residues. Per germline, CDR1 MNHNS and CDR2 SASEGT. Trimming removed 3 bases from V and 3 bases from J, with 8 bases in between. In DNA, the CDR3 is TGTGCCAGCAGTGATCGTGGGTACACTGAAGCTTTCTTT. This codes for CASSDRGYTEAFF.

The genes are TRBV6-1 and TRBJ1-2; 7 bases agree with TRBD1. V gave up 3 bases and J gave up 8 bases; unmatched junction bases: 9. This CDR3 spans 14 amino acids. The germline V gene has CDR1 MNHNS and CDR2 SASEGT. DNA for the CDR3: TGTGCCAGCAGTGAGAAAGACAGGGTCCTGGGCTACACCTTC. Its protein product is CASSEKDRVLGYTF.

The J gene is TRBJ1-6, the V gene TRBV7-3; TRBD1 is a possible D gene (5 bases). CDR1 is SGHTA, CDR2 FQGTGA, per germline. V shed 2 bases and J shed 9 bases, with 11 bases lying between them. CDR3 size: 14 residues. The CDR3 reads CASSLRRDGSPLHF. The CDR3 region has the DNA TGTGCCAGCAGCTTACGCAGGGATGGTTCACCCCTCCACTTT. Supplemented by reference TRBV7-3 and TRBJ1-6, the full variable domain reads GAGVSQTPSNKVTEKGKYVELRCDPISGHTALYWYRQSLGQGPEFLIYFQGTGAADDSGLPNDRFFAVRPEGSVSTLKIQRTERGDSAVYLCASSLRRDGSPLHFGNGTRLTVT.

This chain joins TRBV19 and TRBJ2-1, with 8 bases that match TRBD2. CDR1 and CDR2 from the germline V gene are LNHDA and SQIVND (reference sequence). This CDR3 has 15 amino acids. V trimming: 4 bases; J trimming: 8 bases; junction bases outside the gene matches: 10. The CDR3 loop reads CASSTRTSSRDEQFF. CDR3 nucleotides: TGTGCCAGTAGTACCCGGACTAGCAGCCGCGATGAGCAGTTCTTC. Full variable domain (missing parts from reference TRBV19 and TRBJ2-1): DGGITQSPKYLFRKEGQNVTLSCEQNLNHDAMYWYRQDPGQGLRLIYYSQIVNDFQKGDIAEGYSVSREKKESFPLTVTSAQKNPTAFYLCASSTRTSSRDEQFFGPGTRLTVL.

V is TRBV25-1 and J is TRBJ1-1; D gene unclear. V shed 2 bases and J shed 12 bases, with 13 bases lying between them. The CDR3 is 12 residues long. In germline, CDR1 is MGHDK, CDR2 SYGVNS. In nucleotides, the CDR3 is TGTGCCAGCAGTGAAGAGGTAGGGAGGACTTTCTTT. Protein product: CASSEEVGRTFF.

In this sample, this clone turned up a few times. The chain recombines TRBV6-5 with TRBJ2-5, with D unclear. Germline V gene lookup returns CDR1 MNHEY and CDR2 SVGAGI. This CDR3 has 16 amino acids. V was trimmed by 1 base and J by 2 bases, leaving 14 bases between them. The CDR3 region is CASSYFEAGAQETQYF. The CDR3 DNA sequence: TGTGCCAGCAGTTACTTTGAGGCCGGTGCTCAAGAGACCCAGTACTTC.

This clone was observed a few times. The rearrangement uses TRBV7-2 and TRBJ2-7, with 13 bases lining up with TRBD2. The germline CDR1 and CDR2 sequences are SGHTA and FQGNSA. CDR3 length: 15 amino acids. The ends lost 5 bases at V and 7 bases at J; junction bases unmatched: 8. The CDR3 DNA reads TGTGCCAGCAGCCCGGGACTAGCGGGAACGGGGGAGCAGTACTTC. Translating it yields CASSPGLAGTGEQYF.

CDR3 DNA sequence: TGTGCCAGCAGCTTAGTACTGGGTCTGGTAGCCGGGGAGCTGTTTTTT. Residues: CASSLVLGLVAGELFF. V is TRBV11-2 and J is TRBJ2-2; D is uncertain. The CDR3 sequence is 16 residues long. Germline CDR1 and CDR2: SGHAT and FQNNGV. V was clipped by 1 base and J by 6 bases, with 15 bases between them.

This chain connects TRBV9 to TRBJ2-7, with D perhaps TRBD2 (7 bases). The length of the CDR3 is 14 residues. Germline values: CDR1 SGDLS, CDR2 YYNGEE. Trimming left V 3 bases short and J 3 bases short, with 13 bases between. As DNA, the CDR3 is TGTGCCAGCAGCGCCTCGGGGGGCCGCTACGAGCAGTACTTC. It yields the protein CASSASGGRYEQYF.

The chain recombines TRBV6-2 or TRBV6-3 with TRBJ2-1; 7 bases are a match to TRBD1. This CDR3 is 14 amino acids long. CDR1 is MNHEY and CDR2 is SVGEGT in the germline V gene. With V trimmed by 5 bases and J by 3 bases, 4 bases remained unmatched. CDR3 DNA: TGTGCCAGCAGTAGGACAGGCGACTACAATGAGCAGTTCTTC. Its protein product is CASSRTGDYNEQFF.

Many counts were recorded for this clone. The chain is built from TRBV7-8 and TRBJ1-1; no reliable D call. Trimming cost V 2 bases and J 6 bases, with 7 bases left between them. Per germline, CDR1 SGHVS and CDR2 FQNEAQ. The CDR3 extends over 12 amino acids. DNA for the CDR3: TGTGCCAGCAGCTTAAAGGTGTCTGAAGCTTTCTTT. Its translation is CASSLKVSEAFF.

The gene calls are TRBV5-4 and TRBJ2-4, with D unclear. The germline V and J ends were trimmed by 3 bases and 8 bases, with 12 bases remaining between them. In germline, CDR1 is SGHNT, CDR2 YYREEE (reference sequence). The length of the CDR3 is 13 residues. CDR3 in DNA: TGTGCCAGCAGCTCCGCCCTTAATTACATTCAGTACTTC. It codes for CASSSALNYIQYF. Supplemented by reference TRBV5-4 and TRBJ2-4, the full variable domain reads ETGVTQSPTHLIKTRGQQVTLRCSSQSGHNTVSWYQQALGQGPQFIFQYYREEENGRGNFPPRFSGLQFPNYSSELNVNALELDDSALYLCASSSALNYIQYFGAGTRLSVL.

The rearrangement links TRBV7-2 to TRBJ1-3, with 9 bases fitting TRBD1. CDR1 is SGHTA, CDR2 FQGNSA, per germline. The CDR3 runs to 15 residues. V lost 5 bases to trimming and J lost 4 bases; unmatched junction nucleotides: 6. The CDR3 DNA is TGTGCCAGCAGCCCGGGACAGGGCAGGGGAAACACCATATATTTT. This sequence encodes CASSPGQGRGNTIYF.

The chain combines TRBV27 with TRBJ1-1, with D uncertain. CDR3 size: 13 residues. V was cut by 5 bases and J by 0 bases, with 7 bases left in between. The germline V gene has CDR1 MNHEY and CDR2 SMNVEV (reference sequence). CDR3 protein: CASSVGLNTEAFF. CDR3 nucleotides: TGTGCCAGCAGTGTAGGCTTGAACACTGAAGCTTTCTTT.

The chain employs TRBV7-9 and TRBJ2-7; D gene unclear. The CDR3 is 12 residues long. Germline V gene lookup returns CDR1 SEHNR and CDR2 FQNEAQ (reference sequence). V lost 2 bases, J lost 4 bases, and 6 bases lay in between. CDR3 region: CASSLSGYEQYF. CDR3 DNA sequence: TGTGCCAGCAGCTTATCGGGTTACGAGCAGTACTTC.

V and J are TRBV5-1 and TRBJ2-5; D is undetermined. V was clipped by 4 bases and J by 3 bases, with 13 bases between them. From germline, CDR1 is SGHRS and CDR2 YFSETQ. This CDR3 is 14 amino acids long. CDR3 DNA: TGCGCCAGCAGCGTAGACCCTAGGAAAGAGACCCAGTACTTC. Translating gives CASSVDPRKETQYF.

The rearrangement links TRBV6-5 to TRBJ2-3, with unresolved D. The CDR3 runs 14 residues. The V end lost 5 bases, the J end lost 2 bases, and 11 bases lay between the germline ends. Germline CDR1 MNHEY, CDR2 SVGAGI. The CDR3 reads CASSPVGNTDTQYF. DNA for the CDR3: TGTGCCAGCAGTCCCGTTGGGAACACAGATACGCAGTATTTT.

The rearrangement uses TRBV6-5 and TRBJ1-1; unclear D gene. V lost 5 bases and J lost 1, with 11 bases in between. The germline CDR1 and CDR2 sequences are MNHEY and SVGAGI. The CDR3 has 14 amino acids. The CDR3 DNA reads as TGTGCCAGCAGTCTTTACGAAGCGAACACTGAAGCTTTCTTT. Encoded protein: CASSLYEANTEAFF.

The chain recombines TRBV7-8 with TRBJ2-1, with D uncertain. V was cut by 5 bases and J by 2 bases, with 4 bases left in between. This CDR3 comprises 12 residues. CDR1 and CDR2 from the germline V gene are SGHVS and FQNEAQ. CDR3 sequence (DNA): TGTGCCAGCAGCCGACCCTACAATGAGCAGTTCTTC. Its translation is CASSRPYNEQFF.

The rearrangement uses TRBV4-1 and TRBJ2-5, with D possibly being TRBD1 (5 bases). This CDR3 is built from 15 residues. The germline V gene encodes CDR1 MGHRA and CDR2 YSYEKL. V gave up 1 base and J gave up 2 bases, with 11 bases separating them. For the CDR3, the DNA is TGCGCCAGCAGCCAAGTATTCAGGGAACAAGAGACCCAGTACTTC. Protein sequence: CASSQVFREQETQYF.

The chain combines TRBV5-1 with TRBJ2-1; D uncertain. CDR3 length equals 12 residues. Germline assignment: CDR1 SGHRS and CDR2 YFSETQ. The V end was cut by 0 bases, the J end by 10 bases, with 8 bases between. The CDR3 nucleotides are TGCGCCAGCAGCTTGGCAAGCTTCGAGCAGTTCTTC. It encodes CASSLASFEQFF.

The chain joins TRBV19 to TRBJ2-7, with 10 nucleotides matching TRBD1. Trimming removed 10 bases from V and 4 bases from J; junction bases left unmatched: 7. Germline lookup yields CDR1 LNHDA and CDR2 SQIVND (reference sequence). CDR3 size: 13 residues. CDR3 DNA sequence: TGTGCCACTAGGACAGGGGGAGAGTACGAGCAGTACTTC. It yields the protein CATRTGGEYEQYF.

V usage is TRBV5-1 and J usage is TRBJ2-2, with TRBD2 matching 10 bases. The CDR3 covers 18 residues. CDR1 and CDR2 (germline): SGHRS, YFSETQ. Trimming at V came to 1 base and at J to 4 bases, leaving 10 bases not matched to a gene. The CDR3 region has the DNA TGCGCCAGCAGCTTGCTAGCGGGGGCCGGGGGTGGCACCGGGGAGCTGTTTTTT. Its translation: CASSLLAGAGGGTGELFF. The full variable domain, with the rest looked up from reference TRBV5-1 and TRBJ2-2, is KAGVTQTPRYLIKTRGQQVTLSCSPISGHRSVSWYQQTPGQGLQFLFEYFSETQRNKGNFPGRFSGRQFSNSRSEMNVSTLELGDSALYLCASSLLAGAGGGTGELFFGEGSRLTVL.

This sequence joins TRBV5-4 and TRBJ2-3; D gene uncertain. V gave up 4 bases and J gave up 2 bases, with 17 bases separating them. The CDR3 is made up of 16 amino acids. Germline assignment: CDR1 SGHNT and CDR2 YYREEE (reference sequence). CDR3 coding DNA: TGTGCCAGCAGCGTAGCCCTGTCCCCGATCACAGATACGCAGTATTTT. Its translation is CASSVALSPITDTQYF.

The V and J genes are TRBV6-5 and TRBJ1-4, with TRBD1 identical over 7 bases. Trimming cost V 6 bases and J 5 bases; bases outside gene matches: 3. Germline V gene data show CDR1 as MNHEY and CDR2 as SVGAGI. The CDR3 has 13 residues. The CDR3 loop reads CASSDRENEKLFF. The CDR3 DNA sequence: TGTGCCAGCAGCGACAGGGAAAATGAAAAACTGTTTTTT.

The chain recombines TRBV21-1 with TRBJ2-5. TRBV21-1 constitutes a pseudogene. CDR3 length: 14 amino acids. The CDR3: CASSKNGAQETQYF. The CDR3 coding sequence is TGTGCCAGCAGCAAAAACGGGGCCCAAGAGACCCAGTACTTC.

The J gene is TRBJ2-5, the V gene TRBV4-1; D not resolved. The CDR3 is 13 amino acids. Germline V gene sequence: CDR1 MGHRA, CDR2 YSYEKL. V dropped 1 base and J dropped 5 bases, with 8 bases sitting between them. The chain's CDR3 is CASSQGKWETQYF. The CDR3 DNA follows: TGCGCCAGCAGCCAAGGAAAGTGGGAGACCCAGTACTTC.

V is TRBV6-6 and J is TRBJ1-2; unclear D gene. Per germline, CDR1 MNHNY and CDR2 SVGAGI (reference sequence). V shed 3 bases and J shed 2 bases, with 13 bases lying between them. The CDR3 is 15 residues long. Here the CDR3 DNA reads TGTGCCAGCAGTTATAACCCTTTTTTCAACTATGGCTACACCTTC. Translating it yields CASSYNPFFNYGYTF.